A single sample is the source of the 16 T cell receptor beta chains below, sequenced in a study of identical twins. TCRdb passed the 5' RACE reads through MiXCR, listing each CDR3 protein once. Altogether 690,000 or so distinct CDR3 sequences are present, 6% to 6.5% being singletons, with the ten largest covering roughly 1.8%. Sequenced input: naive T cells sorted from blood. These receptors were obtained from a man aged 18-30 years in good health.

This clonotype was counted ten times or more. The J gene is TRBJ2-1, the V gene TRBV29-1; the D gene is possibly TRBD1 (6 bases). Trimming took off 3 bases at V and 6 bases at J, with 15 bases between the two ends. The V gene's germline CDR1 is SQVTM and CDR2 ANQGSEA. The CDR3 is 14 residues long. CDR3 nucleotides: TGCAGCGTTGATCGAGACAGGACCTTCAATGAGCAGTTCTTC. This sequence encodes CSVDRDRTFNEQFF.

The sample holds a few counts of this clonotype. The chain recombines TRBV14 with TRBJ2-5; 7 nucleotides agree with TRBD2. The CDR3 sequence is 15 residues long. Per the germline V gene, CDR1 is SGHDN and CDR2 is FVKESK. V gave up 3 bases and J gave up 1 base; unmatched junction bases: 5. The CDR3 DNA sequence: TGTGCCAGCAGCCATAGAAGCGGGACCCAAGAGACCCAGTACTTC. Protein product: CASSHRSGTQETQYF. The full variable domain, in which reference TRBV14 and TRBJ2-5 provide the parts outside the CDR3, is EAGVTQFPSHSVIEKGQTVTLRCDPISGHDNLYWYRRVMGKEIKFLLHFVKESKQDESGMPNNRFLAERTGGTYSTLKVQPAELEDSGVYFCASSHRSGTQETQYFGPGTRLLVL.

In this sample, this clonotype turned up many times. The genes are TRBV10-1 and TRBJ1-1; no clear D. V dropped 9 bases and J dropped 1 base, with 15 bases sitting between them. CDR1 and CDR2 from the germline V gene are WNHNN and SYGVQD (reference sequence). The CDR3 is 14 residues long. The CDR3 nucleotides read TGCGCCAGTTCAATTCTCCGGGAGAACACTGAAGCTTTCTTT. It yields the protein CASSILRENTEAFF.

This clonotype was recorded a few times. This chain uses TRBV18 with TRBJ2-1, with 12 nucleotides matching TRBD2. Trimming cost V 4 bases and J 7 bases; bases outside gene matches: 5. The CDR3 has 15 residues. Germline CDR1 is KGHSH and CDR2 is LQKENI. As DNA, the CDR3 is TGTGCCAGCTCACAACTAGCGGGAGGTCGGAATGAGCAGTTCTTC. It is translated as CASSQLAGGRNEQFF. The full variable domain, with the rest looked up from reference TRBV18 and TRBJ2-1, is NAGVMQNPRHLVRRRGQEARLRCSPMKGHSHVYWYRQLPEEGLKFMVYLQKENIIDESGMPKERFSAEFPKEGPSILRIQQVVRGDSAAYFCASSQLAGGRNEQFFGPGTRLTVL.

Here the CDR3 reads CASSQELARETQYF. Here the CDR3 DNA reads TGCGCCAGCAGCCAAGAGCTTGCGAGGGAGACCCAGTACTTC. The chain joins TRBV4-1 to TRBJ2-5, with D hard to call. The V gene lost 0 bases and the J gene lost 5 bases, with 10 bases spanning the gap. Germline V CDR1 and CDR2: MGHRA, YSYEKL. The CDR3 is 14 amino acids.

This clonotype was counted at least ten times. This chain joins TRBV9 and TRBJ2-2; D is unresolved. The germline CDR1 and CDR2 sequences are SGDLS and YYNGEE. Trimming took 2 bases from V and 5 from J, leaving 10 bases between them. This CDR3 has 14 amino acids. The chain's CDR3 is CASSVRTATGELFF. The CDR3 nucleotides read TGTGCCAGCAGCGTGAGGACGGCAACCGGGGAGCTGTTTTTT.

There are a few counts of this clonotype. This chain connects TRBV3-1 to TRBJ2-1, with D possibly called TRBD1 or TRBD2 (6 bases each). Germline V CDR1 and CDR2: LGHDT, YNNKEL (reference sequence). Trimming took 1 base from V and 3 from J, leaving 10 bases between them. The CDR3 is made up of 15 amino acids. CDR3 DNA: TGTGCCAGCAGCCAAGTGGGGGGCTACTACAATGAGCAGTTCTTC. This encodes CASSQVGGYYNEQFF.

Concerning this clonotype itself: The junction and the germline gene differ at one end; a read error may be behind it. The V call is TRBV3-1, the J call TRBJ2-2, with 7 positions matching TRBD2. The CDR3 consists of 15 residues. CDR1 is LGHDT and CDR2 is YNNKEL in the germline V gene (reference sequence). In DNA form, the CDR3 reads TGTGCCAGCAGTCAAGCGGGACCGAACACCGGGGAGCTGTTTTTT. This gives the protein CASSQAGPNTGELFF.

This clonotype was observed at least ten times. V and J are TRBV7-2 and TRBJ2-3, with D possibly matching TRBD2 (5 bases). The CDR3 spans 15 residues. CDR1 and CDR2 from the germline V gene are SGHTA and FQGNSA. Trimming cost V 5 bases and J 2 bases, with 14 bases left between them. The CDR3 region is CASSPGRGVTDTQYF. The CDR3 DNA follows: TGTGCCAGCAGCCCGGGCCGGGGAGTCACAGATACGCAGTATTTT.

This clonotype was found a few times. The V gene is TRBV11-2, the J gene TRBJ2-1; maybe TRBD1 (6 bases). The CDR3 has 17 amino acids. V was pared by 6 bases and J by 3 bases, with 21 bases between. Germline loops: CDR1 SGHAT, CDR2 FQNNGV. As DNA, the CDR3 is TGTGCCAGCAGTCCAGGGGCGGATTTTCTCCTCTACAATGAGCAGTTCTTC. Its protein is CASSPGADFLLYNEQFF.

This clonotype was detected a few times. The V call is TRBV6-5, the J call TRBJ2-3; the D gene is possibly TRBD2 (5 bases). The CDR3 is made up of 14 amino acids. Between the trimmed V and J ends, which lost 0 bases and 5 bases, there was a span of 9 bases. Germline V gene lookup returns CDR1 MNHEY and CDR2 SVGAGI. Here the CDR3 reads CASSYSRAEDTQYF. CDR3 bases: TGTGCCAGCAGTTACTCGAGGGCGGAAGATACGCAGTATTTT.

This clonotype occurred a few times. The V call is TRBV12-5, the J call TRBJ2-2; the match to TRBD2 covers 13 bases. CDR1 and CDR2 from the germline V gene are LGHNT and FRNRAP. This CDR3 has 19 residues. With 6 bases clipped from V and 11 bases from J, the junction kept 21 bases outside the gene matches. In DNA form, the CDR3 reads TGTGCTAGTGGAGGCGAGCCTGGACTAGCGGGAGAATGGTTTCGTGAGCTGTTTTTT. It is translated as CASGGEPGLAGEWFRELFF.

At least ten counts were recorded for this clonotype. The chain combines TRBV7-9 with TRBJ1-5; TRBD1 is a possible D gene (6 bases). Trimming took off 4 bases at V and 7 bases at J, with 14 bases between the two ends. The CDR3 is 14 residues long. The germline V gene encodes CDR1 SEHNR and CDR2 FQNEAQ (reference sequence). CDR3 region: CASSSGQRGQPQHF. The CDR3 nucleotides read TGTGCCAGCAGCTCCGGACAGAGAGGGCAGCCCCAGCATTTT. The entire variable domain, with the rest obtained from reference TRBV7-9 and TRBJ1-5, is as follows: DTGVSQNPRHKITKRGQNVTFRCDPISEHNRLYWYRQTLGQGPEFLTYFQNEAQLEKSRLLSDRFSAERPKGSFSTLEIQRTEQGDSAMYLCASSSGQRGQPQHFGDGTRLSIL.

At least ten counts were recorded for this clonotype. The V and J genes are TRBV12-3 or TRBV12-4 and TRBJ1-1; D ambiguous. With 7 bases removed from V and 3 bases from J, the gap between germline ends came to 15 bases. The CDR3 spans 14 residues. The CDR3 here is CASIPGRGYTEAFF. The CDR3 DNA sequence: TGTGCCAGCATTCCAGGTCGAGGGTACACTGAAGCTTTCTTT.

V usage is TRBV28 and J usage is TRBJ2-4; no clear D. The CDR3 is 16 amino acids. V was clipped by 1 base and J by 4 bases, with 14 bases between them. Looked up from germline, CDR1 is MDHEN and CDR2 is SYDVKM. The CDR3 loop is CASSLYNLIGKNIQYF. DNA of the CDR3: TGTGCCAGCAGTTTATACAACCTGATAGGAAAAAACATTCAGTACTTC.

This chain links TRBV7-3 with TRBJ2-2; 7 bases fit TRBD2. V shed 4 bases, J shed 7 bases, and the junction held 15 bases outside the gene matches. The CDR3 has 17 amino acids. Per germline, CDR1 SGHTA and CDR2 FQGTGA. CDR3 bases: TGTGCCAGCAGCTCCTCCCCCGTGGTGGCGGGGGTCGGGGAGCTGTTTTTT. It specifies CASSSSPVVAGVGELFF.